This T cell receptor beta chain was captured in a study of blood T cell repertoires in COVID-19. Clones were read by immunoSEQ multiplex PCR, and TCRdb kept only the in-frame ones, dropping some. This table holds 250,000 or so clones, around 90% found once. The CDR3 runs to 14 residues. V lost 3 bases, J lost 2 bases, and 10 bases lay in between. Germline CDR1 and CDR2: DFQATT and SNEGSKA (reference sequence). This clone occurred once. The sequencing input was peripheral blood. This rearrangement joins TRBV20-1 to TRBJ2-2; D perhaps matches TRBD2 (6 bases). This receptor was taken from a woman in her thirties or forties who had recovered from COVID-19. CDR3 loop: CSASDGGNTGELFF. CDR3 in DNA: TGCAGTGCTAGTGACGGGGGAAACACCGGGGAGCTGTTTTTT.